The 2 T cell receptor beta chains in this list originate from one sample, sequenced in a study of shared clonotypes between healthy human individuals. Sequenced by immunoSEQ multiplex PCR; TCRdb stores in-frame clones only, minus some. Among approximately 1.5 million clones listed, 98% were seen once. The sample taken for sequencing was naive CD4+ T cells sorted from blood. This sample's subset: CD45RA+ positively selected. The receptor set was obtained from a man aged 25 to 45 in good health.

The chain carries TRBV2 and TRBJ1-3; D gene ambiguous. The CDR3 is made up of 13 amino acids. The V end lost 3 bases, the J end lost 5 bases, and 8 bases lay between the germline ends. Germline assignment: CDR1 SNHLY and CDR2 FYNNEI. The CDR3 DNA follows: TGTGCCAGCAGTGAGCAAGAGAGAAACACCATATATTTT. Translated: CASSEQERNTIYF.

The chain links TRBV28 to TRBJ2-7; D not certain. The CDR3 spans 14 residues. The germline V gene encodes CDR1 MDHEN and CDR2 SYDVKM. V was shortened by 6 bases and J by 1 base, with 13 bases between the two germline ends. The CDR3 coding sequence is TGTGCCAGCAGCGGAAATCGGCCTTCCTACGAGCAGTACTTC. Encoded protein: CASSGNRPSYEQYF.